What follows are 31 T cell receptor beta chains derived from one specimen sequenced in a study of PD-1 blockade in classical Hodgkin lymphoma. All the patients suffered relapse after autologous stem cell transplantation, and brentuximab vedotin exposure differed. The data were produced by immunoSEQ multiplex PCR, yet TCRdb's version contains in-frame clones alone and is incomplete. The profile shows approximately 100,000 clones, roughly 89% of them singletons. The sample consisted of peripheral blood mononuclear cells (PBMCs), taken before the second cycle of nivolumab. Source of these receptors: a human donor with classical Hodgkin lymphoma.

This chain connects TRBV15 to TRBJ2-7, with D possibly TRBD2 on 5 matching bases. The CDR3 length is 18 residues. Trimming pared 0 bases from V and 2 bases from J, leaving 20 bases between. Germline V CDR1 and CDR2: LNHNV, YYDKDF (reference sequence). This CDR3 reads CATSRDYYRVRGTYEQYF. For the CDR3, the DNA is TGTGCCACCAGCAGAGATTATTATAGGGTTCGAGGGACCTACGAGCAGTACTTC.

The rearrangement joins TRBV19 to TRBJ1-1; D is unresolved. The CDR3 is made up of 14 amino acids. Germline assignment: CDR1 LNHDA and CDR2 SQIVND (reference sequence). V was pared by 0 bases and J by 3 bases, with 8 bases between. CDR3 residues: CASSIDSAYTEAFF. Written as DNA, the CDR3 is TGTGCCAGTAGTATAGATTCAGCCTACACTGAAGCTTTCTTT. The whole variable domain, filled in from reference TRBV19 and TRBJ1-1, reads DGGITQSPKYLFRKEGQNVTLSCEQNLNHDAMYWYRQDPGQGLRLIYYSQIVNDFQKGDIAEGYSVSREKKESFPLTVTSAQKNPTAFYLCASSIDSAYTEAFFGQGTRLTVV.

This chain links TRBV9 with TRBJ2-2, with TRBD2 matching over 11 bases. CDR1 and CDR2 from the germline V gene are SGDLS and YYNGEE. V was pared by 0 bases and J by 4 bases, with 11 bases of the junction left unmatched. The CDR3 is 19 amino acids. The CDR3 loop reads CASSVADGLAGGLTGELFF. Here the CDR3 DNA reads TGTGCCAGCAGCGTAGCTGATGGGCTAGCGGGGGGCCTCACCGGGGAGCTGTTTTTT.

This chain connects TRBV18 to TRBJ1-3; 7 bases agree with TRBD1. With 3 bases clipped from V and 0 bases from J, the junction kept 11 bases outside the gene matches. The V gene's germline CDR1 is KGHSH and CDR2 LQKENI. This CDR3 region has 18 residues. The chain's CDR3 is CASSPGQEIFLSGNTIYF. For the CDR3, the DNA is TGTGCCAGCTCACCTGGACAGGAAATATTTCTCTCTGGAAACACCATATATTTT.

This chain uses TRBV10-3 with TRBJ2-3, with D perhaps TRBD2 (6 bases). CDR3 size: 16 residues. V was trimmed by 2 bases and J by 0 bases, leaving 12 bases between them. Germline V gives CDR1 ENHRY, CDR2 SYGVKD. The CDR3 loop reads CAISEHGDSSTDTQYF. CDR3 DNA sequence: TGTGCCATCAGTGAGCACGGGGACTCTAGCACAGATACGCAGTATTTT.

Here the CDR3 reads CASSLGQIVYNEQFF. The CDR3, as DNA: TGTGCCAGCAGCTTAGGACAGATTGTTTACAATGAGCAGTTCTTC. V and J are TRBV13 and TRBJ2-1; D is unresolved. The CDR3 sequence is 15 residues long. Germline V lookup: CDR1 PRHDT, CDR2 FYEKMQ (reference sequence). The V end lost 0 bases, the J end lost 4 bases, and 10 bases lay between the germline ends. Complete variable domain (other parts from reference TRBV13 and TRBJ2-1): AAGVIQSPRHLIKEKRETATLKCYPIPRHDTVYWYQQGPGQDPQFLISFYEKMQSDKGSIPDRFSAQQFSDYHSELNMSSLELGDSALYFCASSLGQIVYNEQFFGPGTRLTVL.

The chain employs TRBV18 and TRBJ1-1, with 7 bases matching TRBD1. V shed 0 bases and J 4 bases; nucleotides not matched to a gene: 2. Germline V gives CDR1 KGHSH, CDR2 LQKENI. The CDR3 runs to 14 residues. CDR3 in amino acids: CASSPPTGPTEAFF. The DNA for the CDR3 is TGTGCCAGCTCACCACCGACAGGGCCCACTGAAGCTTTCTTT.

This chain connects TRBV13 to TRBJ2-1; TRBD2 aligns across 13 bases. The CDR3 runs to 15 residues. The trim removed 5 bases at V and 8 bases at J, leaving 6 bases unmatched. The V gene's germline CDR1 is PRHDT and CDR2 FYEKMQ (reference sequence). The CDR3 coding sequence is TGTGCCAGCAGCCACACTAGCGGGGGGGCGGATGAGCAGTTCTTC. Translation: CASSHTSGGADEQFF.

The CDR3 reads CASSPLSGAANEQFF. The CDR3 DNA follows: TGTGCCAGCAGCCCACTTAGCGGGGCGGCAAATGAGCAGTTCTTC. This chain joins TRBV11-3 and TRBJ2-1; 8 positions agree with TRBD2. The trim removed 5 bases at V and 7 bases at J, leaving 10 bases unmatched. The CDR3 has 15 amino acids. Germline V gene sequence: CDR1 SGHNT, CDR2 YENEEA.

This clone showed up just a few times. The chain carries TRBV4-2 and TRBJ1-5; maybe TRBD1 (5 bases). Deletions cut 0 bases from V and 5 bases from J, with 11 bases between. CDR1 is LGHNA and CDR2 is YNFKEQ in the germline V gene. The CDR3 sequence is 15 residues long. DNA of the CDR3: TGTGCCAGCAGCCAAGATAGGGCAGGGTATCAGCCCCAGCATTTT. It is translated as CASSQDRAGYQPQHF.

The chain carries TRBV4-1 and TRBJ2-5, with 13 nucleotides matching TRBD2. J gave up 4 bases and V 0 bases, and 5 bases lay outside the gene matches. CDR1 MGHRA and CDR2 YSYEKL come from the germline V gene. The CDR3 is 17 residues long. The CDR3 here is CASSQDQTSGGAETQYF. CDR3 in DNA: TGCGCCAGCAGCCAAGATCAAACTAGCGGGGGGGCAGAGACCCAGTACTTC.

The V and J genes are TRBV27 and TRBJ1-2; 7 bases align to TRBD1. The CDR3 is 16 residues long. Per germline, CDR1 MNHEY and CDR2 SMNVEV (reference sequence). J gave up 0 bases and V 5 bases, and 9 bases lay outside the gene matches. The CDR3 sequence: CASSLKPGQSNYGYTF. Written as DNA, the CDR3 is TGTGCCAGCAGTCTAAAACCGGGACAGTCTAACTATGGCTACACCTTC.

CDR3 bases: TGTGCCAGCAGCCACGCAGGGATCTCTGGAAACACCATATATTTT. Amino acids: CASSHAGISGNTIYF. The chain combines TRBV14 with TRBJ1-3; perhaps TRBD1 as D (5 bases). V dropped 3 bases and J dropped 0 bases, with 9 bases sitting between them. The CDR3 is 15 amino acids. CDR1 and CDR2 from the germline V gene are SGHDN and FVKESK.

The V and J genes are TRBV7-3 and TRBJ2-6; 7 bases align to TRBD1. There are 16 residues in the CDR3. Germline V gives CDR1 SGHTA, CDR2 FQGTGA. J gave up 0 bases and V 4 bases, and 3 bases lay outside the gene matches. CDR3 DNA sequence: TGTGCCAGCAGCTGGGACAGCAACTCTGGGGCCAACGTCCTGACTTTC. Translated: CASSWDSNSGANVLTF.

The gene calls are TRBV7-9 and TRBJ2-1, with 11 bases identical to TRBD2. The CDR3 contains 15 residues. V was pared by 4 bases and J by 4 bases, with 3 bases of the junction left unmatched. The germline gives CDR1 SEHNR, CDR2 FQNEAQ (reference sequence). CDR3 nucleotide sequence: TGTGCCAGCAGCTCGGGACTAGCGGTTTACAATGAGCAGTTCTTC. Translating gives CASSSGLAVYNEQFF.

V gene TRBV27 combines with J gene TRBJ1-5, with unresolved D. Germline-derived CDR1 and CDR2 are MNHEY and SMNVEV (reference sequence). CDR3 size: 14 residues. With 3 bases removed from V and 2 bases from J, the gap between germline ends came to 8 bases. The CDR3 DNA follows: TGTGCCAGCAGTTTTCGGGGTGGCAATCAGCCCCAGCATTTT. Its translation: CASSFRGGNQPQHF.

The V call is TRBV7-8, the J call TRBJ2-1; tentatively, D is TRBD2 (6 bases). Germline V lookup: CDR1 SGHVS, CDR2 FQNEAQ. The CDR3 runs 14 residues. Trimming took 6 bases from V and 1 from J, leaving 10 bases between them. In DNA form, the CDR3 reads TGTGCCAGCAGTTTCCGGGGGTCCTACAATGAGCAGTTCTTC. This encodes CASSFRGSYNEQFF.

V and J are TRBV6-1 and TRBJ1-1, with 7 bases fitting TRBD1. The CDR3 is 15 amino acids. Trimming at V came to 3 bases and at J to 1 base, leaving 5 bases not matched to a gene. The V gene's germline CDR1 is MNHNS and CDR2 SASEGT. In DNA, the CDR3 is TGTGCCAGCAGTGAGGGAGGGGGCTGGAACACTGAAGCTTTCTTT. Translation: CASSEGGGWNTEAFF.

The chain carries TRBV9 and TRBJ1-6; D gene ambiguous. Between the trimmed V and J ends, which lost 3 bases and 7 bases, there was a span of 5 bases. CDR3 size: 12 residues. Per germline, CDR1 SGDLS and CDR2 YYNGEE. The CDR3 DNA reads TGTGCCAGCAGCGCCGACAATTCACCCCTCCACTTT. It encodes CASSADNSPLHF.

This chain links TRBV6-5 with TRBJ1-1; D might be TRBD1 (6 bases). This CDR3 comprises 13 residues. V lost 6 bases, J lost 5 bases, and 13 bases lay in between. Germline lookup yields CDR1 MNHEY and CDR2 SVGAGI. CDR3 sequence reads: CASSLQGGTEAFF. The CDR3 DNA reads TGTGCCAGCAGCCTACAGGGTGGTACTGAAGCTTTCTTT.

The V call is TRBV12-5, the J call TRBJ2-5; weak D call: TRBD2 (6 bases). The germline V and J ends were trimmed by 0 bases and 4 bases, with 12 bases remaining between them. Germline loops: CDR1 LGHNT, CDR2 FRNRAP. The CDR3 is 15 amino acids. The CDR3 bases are TGTGCTAGTGGTTTGGTAGTTTTCGGGAGAGAGACCCAGTACTTC. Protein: CASGLVVFGRETQYF. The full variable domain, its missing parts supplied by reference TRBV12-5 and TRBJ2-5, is DARVTQTPRHKVTEMGQEVTMRCQPILGHNTVFWYRQTMMQGLELLAYFRNRAPLDDSGMPKDRFSAEMPDATLATLKIQPSEPRDSAVYFCASGLVVFGRETQYFGPGTRLLVL.

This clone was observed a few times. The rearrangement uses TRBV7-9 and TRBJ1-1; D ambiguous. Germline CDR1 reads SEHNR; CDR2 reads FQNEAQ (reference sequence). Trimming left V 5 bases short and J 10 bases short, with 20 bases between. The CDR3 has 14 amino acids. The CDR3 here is CASSTNGGPLGAFF. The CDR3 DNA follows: TGTGCCAGCAGCACGAATGGTGGGCCCCTCGGAGCTTTCTTT.

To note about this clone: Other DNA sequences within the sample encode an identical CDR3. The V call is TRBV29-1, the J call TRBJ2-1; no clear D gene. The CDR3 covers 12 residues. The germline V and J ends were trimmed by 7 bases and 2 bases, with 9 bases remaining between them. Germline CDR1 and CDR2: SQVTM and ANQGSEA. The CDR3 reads CSEGATYNEQFF. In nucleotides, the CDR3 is TGCAGCGAAGGAGCAACCTACAATGAGCAGTTCTTC.

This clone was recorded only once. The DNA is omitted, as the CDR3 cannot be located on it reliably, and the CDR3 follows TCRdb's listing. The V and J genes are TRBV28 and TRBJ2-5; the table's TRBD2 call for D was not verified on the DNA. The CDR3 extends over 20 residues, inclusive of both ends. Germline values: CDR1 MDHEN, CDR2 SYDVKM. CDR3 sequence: CASSLRDSGQAGGHQETQYF.

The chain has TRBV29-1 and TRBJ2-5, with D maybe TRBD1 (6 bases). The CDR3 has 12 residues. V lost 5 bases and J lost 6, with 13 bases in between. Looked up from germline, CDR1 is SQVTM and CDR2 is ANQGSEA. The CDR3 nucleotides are TGCAGCGTTAAACCGACAGGCCAGACCCAGTACTTC. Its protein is CSVKPTGQTQYF.

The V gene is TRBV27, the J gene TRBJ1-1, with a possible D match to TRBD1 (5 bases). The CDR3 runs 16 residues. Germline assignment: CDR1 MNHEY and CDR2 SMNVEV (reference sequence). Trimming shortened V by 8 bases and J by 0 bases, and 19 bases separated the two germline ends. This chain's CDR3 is CASSRGVGALNTEAFF. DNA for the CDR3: TGTGCCAGCTCCCGGGGGGTTGGGGCCCTGAACACTGAAGCTTTCTTT.

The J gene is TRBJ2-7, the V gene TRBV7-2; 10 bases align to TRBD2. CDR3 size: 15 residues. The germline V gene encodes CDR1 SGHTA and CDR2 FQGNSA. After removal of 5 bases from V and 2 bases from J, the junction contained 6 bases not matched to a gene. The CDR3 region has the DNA TGTGCCAGCAGCCTGTGGCTAGCGGGGGCCTACGAGCAGTACTTC. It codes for CASSLWLAGAYEQYF.

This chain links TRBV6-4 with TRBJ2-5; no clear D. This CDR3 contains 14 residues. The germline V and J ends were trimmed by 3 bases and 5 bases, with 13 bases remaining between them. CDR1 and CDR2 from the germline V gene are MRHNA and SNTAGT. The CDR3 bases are TGTGCCAGCAGTGATTCTCCGGACGGGGAGACCCAGTACTTC. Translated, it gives CASSDSPDGETQYF.

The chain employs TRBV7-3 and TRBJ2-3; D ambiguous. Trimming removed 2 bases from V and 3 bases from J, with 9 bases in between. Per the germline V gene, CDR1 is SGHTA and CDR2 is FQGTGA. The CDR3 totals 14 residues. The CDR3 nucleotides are TGTGCCAGCAGCTTATTCCTGTCAACAGATACGCAGTATTTT. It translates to CASSLFLSTDTQYF.

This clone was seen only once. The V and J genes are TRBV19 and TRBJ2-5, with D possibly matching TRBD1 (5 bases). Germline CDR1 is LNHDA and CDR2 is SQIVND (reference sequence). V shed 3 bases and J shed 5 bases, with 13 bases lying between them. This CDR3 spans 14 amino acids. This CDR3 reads CASSIHRSRETQYF. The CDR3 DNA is TGTGCCAGTAGTATCCACAGGAGCAGGGAGACCCAGTACTTC.

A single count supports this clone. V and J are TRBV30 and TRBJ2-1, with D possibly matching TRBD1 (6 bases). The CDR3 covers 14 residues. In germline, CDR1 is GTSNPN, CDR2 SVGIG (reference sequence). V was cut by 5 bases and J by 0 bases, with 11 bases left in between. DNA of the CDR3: TGTGCCTGGGGTCAGGGGAGCTCCTACAATGAGCAGTTCTTC. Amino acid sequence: CAWGQGSSYNEQFF.